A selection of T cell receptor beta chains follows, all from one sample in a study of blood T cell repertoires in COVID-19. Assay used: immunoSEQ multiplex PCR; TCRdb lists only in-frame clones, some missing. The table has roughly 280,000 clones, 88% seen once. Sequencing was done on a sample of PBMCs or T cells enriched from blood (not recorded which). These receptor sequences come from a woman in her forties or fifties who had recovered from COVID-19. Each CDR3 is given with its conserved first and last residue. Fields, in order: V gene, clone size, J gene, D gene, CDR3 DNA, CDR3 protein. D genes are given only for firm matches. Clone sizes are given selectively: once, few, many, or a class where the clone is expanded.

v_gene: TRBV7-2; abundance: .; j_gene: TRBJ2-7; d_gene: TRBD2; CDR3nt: TGTGCCAGCAGATTTGGGACTAGCGGGAGCTACGAGCAGTACTTC; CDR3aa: CASRFGTSGSYEQYF
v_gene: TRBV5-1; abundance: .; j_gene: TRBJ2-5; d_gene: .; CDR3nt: TGCGCCAGCAGCTCCCCGGGACTGGACCTTCAAGAGACCCAGTACTTC; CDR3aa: CASSSPGLDLQETQYF
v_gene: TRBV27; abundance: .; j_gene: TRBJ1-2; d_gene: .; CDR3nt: TGTGCCAGCAGTTCCCGGGACTCTACCCCATATGGCTACACCTTC; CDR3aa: CASSSRDSTPYGYTF
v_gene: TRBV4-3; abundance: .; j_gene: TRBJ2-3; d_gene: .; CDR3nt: TGCGCCAGCAGCCAAGATCTAGCAGATACGCAGTATTTT; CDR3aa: CASSQDLADTQYF
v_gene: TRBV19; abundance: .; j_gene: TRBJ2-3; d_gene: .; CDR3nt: TGTGCCAGTAGCCAAGGGGGAGATACGCAGTATTTT; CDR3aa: CASSQGGDTQYF
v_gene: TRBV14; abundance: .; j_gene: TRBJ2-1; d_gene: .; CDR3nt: TGTGCCAGCAGCCAAGAGAAGATACCTAGCAGTGAGCAGTTCTTC; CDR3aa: CASSQEKIPSSEQFF
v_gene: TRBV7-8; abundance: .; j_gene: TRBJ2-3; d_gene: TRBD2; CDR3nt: TGTGCCAGCAGCTTAGTGGTGGGAGGGCCATGGAATACGCAGTATTTT; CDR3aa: CASSLVVGGPWNTQYF
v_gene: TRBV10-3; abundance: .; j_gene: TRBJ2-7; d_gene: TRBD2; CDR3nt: TGTGCCATCAGTGAGTCGGGACTAGCGGGAGGGACCTACGAGCAGTACTTC; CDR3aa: CAISESGLAGGTYEQYF
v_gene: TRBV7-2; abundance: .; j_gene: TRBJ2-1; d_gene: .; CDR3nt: TGTGCCAGCAGCTTGTTCGGGTTTGAGCAGTTCTTC; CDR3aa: CASSLFGFEQFF
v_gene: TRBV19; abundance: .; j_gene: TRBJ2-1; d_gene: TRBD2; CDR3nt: TGTGCCAGTAGTTCTAGTCTAGCGGGAGGTAATGAGCAGTTCTTC; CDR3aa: CASSSSLAGGNEQFF
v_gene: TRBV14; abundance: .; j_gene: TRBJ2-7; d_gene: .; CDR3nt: TGTGCCAGCAGCCAGGCCTGGACTACTCGGGAGCAGTACTTC; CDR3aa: CASSQAWTTREQYF
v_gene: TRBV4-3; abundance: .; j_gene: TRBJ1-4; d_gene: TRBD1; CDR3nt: TGCGCCAGCAGCCAGGGGACAGGGGTTTCTGAAAAACTGTTTTTT; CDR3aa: CASSQGTGVSEKLFF
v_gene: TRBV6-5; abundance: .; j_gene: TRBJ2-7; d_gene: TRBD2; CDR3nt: TGTGCCAGCAGTTACTCGCGGGAGGGGCTAAACTACGAGCAGTACTTC; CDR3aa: CASSYSREGLNYEQYF
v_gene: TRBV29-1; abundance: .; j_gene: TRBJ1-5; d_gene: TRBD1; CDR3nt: TGCAGCGCCGCCACAACAGGGGATCTTCAGCCCCAGCATTTT; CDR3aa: CSAATTGDLQPQHF
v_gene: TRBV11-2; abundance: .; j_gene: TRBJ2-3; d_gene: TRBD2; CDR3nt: TGTGCCAGCAGCCTATTTGGACTAGGGGTTTGGTATTTT; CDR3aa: CASSLFGLGVWYF
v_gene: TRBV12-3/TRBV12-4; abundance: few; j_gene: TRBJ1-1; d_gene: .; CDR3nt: TGTGCCAGCACCATGAAAGGGGGTACTGAAGCTTTCTTT; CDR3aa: CASTMKGGTEAFF
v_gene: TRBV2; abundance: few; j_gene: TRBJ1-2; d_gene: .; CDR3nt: TGTGCCAGCAGTGCTCGGGGAACGGGTGGAGGCTACACCTTC; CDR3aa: CASSARGTGGGYTF
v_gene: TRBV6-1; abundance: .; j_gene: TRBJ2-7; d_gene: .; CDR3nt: TGTGCCAGCAGTGAAGTCTGGGCCGCTCGTGACGAGCAGTACTTC; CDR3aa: CASSEVWAARDEQYF
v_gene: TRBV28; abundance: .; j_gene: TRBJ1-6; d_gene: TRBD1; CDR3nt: TGTGCCAGCAGCTCGCCCGGACAGGGCTTGAGCTCCTATAATTCACCCCTCCACTTT; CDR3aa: CASSSPGQGLSSYNSPLHF
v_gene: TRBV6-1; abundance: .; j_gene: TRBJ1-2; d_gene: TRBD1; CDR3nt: TGTGCCAGCAGTGATCGGGACAGGGTCGGCTACACCTTC; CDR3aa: CASSDRDRVGYTF
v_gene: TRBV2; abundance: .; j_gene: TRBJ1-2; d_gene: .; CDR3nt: TGTGCCAGCAGTGAAGGTACAGGGAGCTATGGCTACACCTTC; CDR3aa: CASSEGTGSYGYTF
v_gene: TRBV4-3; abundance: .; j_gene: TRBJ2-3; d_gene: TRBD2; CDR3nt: TGCGCCAGCAGCCCCACCTCGAGGACTAGCGGGAGTGCAGATACGCAGTATTTT; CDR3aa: CASSPTSRTSGSADTQYF
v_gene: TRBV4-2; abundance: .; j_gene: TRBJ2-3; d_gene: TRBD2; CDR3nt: TGTGCCAGCAGCCAAGAAGCGGGAGGGAGGACAGATACGCAGTATTTT; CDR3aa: CASSQEAGGRTDTQYF
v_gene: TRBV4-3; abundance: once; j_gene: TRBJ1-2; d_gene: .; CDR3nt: TGCGCCAGCAGCCAAGACACAGTCTATGGCTACACCTTC; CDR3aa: CASSQDTVYGYTF
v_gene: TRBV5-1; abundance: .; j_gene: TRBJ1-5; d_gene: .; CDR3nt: TGCGCCAGCAGCTTGTCAGGGGCAGGCAATCAGCCCCAGCATTTT; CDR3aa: CASSLSGAGNQPQHF
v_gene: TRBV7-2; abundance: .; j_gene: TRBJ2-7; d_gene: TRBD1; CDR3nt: TGTGCCAGCAGCCTACCAGGGACAGAGTACGAGCAGTACTTC; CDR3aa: CASSLPGTEYEQYF
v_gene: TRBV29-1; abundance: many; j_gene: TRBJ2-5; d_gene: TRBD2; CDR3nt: TGCAGCGAGGTTAGCGGGAAGGGCGAGACCCAGTACTTC; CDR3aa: CSEVSGKGETQYF
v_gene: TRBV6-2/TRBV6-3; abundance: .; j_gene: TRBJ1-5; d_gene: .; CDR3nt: TGTGCCAGCAGTTACTCGACTGCAACAAATCAGCCCCAGCATTTT; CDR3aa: CASSYSTATNQPQHF
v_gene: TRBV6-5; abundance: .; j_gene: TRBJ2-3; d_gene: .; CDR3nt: TGTGCCAGCAGTTACTCACTATTAACAGATACGCAGTATTTT; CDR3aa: CASSYSLLTDTQYF
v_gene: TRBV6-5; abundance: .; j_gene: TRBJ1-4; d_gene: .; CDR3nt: TGTGCCAGCAGTTACCTAGGCGAAAAACTGTTTTTT; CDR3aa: CASSYLGEKLFF
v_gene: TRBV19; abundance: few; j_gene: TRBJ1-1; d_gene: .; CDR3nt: TGTGCCAGTAGTGCACAGGGCATGAACACTGAAGCTTTCTTT; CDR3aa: CASSAQGMNTEAFF
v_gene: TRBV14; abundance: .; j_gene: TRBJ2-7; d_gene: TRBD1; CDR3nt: TGTGCCAGCAGCCAAGGACAGGGGCCCTACGAGCAGTACTTC; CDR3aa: CASSQGQGPYEQYF
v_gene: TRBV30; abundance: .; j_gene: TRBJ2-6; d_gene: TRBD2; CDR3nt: TGTGCCTGGAGTCCCGGGACTAGCGTCTCTGGGGCCAACGTCCTGACTTTC; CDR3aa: CAWSPGTSVSGANVLTF
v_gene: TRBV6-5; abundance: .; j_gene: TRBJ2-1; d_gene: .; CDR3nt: TGTGCCAGCAGTTACCCAGGGGAAGACAATGAGCAGTTCTTC; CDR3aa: CASSYPGEDNEQFF
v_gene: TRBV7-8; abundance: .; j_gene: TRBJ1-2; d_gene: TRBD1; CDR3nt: TGTGCCAGCAGCTTGCGGACAGGTGCGCTATCCTGGGGCTACACCTTC; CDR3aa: CASSLRTGALSWGYTF
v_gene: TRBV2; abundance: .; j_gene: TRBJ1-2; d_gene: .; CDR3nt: TGTGCCAGCAACCAGGGCTACACCTTC; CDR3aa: CASNQGYTF
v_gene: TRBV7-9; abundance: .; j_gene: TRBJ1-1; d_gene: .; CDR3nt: TGTGCCAGCAGGGAGACAGGACGGCCGGGCACTGAAGCTTTCTTT; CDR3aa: CASRETGRPGTEAFF